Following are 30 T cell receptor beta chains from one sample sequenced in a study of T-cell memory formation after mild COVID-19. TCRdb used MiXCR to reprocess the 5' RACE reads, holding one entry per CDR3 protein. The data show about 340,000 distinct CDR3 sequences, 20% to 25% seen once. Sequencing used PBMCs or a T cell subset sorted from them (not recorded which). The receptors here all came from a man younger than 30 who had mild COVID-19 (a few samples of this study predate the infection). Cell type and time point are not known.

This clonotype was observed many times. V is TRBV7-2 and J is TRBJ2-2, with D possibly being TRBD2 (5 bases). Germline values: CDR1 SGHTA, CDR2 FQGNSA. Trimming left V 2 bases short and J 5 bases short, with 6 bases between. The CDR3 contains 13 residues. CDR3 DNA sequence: TGTGCCAGCAGCTTAACGGGGACCGGGGAGCTGTTTTTT. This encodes CASSLTGTGELFF.

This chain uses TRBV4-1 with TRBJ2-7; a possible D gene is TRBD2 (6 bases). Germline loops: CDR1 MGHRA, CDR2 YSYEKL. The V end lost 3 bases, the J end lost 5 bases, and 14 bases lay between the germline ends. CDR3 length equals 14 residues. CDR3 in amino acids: CASSHMAGFNEQYF. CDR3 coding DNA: TGCGCCAGCAGCCATATGGCGGGGTTCAACGAGCAGTACTTC.

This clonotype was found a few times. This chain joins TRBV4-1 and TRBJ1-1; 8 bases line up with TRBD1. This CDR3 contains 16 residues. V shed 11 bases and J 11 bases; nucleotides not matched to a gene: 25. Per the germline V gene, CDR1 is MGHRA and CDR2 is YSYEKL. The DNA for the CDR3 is TGCGCCGTCAGCCAAGACGTTGCAGGGGGCAGGGTCGGGGCTTTCTTT. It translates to CAVSQDVAGGRVGAFF.

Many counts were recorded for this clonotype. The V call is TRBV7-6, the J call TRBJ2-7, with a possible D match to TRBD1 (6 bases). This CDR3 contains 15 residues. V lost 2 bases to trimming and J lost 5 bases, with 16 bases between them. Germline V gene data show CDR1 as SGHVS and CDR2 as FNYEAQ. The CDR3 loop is CASSLSDSLSDEQYV. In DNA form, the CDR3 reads TGTGCCAGCAGCTTATCGGACAGCTTGTCGGACGAGCAGTACGTC.

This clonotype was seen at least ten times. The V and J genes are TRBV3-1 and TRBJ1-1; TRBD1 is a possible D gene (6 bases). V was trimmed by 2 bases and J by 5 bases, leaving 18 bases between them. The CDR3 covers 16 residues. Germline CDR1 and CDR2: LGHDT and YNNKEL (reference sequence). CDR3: CASSQRGVVVDTEAFF. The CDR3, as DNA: TGTGCCAGCAGCCAAAGGGGGGTCGTAGTGGATACTGAAGCTTTCTTT.

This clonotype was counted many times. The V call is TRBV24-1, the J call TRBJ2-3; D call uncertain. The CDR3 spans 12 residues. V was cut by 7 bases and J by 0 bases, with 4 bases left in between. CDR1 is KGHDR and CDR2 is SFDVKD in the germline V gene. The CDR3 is CATSDSTDTQYF. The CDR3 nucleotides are TGTGCCACCAGCGACAGCACAGATACGCAGTATTTT.

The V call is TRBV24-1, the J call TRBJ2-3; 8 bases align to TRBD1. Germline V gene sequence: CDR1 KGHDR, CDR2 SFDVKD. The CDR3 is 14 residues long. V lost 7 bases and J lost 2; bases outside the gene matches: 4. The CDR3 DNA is TGTGCCACCAGAAGGACAGGGAACACAGATACGCAGTATTTT. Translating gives CATRRTGNTDTQYF.

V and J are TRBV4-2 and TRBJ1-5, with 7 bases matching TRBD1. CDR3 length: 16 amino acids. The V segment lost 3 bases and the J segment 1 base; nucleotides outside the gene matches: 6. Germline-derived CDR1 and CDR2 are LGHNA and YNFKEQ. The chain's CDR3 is CASSQSYRGSNQPQHF. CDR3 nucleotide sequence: TGTGCCAGCAGCCAGAGTTACAGGGGAAGCAATCAGCCCCAGCATTTT.

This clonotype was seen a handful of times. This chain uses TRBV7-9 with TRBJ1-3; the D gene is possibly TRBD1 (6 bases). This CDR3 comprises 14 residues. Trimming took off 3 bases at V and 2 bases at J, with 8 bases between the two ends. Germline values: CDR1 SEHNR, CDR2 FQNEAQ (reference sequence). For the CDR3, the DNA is TGTGCCAGCAGCTTCTGGGACACTGGAAACACCATATATTTT. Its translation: CASSFWDTGNTIYF.

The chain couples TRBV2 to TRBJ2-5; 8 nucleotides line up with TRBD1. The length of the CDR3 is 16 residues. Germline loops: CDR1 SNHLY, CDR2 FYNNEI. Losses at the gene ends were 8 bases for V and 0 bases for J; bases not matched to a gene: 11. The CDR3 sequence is CASSDEGDRYQETQYF. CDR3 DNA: TGTGCCAGCTCGGACGAGGGGGACAGGTACCAAGAGACCCAGTACTTC.

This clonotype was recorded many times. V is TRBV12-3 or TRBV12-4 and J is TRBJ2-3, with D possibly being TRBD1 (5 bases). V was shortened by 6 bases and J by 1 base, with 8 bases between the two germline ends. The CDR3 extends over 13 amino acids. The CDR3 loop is CASSLQGTDTQYF. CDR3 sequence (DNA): TGTGCCAGCAGCTTACAGGGCACAGATACGCAGTATTTT.

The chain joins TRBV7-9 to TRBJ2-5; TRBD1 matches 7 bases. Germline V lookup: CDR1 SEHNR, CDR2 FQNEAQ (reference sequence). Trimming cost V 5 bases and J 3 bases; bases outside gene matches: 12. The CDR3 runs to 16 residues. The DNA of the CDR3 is TGTGCCAGCAGCCCTCAGCGGAGACAGGGAAAAGAGACCCAGTACTTC. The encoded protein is CASSPQRRQGKETQYF.

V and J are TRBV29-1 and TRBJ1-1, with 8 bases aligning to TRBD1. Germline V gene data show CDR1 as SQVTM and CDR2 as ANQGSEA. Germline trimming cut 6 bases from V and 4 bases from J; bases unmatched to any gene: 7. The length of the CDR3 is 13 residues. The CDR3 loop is CSVGRGTGTEAFF. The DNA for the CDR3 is TGCAGCGTCGGCAGGGGGACAGGCACTGAAGCTTTCTTT. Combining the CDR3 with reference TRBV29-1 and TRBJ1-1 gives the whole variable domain SAVISQKPSRDICQRGTSLTIQCQVDSQVTMMFWYRQQPGQSLTLIATANQGSEATYESGFVIDKFPISRPNLTFSTLTVSNMSPEDSSIYLCSVGRGTGTEAFFGQGTRLTVV.

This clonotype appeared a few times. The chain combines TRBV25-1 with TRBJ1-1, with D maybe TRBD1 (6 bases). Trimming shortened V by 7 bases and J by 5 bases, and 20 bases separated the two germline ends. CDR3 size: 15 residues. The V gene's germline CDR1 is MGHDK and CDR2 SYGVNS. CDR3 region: CASTEKGGIGTEAFF. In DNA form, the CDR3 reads TGTGCCAGCACCGAAAAGGGGGGGATAGGGACTGAAGCTTTCTTT.

The CDR3 DNA is TGTGCCAGCAGCTGGTATCCCACCGGGGAGCTGTTTTTT. It specifies CASSWYPTGELFF. The rearrangement joins TRBV7-2 to TRBJ2-2, with D uncertain. CDR3 length: 13 amino acids. CDR1 SGHTA and CDR2 FQGNSA come from the germline V gene. Trimming left V 4 bases short and J 4 bases short, with 7 bases between.

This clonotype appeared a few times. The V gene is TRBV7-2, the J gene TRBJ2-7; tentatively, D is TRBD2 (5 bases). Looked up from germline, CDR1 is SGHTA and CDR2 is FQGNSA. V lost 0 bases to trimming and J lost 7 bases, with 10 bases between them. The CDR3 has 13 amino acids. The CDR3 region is CASSLAGRTEQYF. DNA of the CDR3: TGTGCCAGCAGCTTAGCTGGACGGACTGAGCAGTACTTC.

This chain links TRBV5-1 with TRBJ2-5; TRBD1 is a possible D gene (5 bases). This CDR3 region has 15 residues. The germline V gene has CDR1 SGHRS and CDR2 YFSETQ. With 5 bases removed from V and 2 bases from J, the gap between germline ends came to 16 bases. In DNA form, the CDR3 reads TGCGCCAGCAGTTGGGGCCCGACGTCACAAGAGACCCAGTACTTC. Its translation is CASSWGPTSQETQYF.

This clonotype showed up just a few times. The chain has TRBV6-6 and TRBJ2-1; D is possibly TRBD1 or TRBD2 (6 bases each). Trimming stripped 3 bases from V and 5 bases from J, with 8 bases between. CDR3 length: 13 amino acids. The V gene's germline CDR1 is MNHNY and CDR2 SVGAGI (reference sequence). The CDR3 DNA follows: TGTGCCAGCAGTTATAGGGGGGACAATGAGCAGTTCTTC. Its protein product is CASSYRGDNEQFF.

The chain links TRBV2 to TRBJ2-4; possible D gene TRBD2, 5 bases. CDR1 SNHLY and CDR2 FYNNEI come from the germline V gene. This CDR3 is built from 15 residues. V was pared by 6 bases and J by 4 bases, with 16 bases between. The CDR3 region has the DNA TGTGCCAGCAGCGGACTCGCGCGCCCAAAAAACATTCAGTACTTC. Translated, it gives CASSGLARPKNIQYF.

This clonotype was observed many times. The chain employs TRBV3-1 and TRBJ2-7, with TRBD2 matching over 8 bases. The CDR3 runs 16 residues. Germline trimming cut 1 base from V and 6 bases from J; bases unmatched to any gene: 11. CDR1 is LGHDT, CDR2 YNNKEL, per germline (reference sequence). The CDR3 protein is CASSQGIAGLAGEQYF. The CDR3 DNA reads TGTGCCAGCAGCCAAGGGATAGCGGGCCTAGCGGGCGAGCAGTACTTC.

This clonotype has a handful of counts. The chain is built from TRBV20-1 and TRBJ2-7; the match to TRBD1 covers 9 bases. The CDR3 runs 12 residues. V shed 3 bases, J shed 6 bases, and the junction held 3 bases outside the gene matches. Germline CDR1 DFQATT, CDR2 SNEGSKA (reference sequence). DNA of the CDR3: TGCAGTGCTAGGGACAGGGGACGCGAGCAGTACGTC. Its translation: CSARDRGREQYV.

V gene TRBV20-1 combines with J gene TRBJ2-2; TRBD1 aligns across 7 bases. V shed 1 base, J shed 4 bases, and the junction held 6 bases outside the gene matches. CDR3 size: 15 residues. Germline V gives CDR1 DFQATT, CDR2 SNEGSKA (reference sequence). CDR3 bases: TGCAGTGCTAGAGTGGTACAGGGGCGCACCGGGGAGCTGTTTTTT. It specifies CSARVVQGRTGELFF.

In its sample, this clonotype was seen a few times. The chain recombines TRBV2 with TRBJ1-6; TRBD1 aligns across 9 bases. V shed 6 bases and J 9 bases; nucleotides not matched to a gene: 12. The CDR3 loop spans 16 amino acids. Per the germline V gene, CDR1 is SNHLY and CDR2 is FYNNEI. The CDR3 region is CASSQEQGARGSPLHF. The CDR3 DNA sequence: TGTGCCAGCAGCCAAGAACAGGGGGCGCGGGGTTCACCCCTCCACTTT.

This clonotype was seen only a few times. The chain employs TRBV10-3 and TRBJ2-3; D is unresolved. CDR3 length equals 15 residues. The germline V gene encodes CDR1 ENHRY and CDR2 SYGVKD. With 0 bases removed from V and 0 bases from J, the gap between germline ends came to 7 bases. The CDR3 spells CAISESAASTDTQYF. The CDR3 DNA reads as TGTGCCATCAGTGAGTCGGCAGCTAGCACAGATACGCAGTATTTT.

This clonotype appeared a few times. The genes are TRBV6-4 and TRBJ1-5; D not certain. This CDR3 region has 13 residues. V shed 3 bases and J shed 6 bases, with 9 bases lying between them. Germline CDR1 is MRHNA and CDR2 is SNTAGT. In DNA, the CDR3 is TGTGCCAGCAGTGAAGGGATGGGTCAGCCCCAGCATTTT. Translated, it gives CASSEGMGQPQHF.

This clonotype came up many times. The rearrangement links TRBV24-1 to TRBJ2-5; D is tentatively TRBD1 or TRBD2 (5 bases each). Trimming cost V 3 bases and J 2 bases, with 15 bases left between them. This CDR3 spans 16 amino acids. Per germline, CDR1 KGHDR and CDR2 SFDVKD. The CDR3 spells CATSDPSRDGQETQYF. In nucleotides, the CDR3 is TGTGCCACCAGTGATCCCTCTCGGGACGGTCAAGAGACCCAGTACTTC.

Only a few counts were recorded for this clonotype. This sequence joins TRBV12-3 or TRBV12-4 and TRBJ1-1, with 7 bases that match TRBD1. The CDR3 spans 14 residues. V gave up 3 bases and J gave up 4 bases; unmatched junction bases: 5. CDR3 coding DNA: TGTGCCAGCAGTTTGGGGACAGTAAGCACTGAAGCTTTCTTT. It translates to CASSLGTVSTEAFF.

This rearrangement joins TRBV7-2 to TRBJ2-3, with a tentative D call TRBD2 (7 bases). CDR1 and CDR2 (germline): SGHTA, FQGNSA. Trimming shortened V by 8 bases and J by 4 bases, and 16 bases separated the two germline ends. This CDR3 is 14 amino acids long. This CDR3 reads CASSRGGPADTQYF. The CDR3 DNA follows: TGTGCCAGCTCGAGGGGGGGCCCGGCAGATACGCAGTATTTT.

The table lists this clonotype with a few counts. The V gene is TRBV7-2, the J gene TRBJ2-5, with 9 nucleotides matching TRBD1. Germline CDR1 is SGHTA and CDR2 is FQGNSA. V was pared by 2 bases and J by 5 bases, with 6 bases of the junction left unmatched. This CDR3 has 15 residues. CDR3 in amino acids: CASSLRTGGPETQYF. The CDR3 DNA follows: TGTGCCAGCAGCTTAAGAACAGGGGGCCCGGAGACCCAGTACTTC.

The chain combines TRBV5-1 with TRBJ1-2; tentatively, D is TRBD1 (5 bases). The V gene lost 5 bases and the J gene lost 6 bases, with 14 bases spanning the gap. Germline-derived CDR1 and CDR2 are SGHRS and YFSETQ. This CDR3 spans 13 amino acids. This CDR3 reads CASSTVQGNGYTF. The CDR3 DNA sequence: TGCGCCAGCAGTACGGTCCAGGGCAATGGCTACACCTTC.